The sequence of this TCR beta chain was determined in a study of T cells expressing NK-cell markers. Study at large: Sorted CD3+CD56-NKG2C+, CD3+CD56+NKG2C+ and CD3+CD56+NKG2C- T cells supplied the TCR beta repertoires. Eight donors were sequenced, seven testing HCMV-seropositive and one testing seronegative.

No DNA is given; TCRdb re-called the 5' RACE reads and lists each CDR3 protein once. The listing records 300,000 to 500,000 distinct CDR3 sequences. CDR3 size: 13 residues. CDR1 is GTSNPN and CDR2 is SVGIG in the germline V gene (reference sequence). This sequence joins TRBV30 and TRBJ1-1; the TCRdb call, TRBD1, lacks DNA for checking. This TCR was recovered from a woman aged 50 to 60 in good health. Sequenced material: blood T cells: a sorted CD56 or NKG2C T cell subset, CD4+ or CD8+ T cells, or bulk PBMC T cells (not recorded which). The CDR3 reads CAYLREPATEAFF.